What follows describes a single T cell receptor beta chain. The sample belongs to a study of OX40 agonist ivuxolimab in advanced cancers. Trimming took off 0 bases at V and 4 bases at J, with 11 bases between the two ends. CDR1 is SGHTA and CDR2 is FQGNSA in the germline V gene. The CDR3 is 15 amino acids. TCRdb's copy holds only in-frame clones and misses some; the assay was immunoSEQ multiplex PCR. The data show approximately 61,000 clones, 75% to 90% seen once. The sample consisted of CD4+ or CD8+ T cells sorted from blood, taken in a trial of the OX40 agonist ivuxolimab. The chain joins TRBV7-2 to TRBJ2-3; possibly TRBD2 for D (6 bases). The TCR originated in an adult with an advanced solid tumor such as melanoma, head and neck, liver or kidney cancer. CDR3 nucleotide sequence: TGTGCCAGCAGCTTAGCCCAACCGGGGGCAGATACGCAGTATTTT. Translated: CASSLAQPGADTQYF. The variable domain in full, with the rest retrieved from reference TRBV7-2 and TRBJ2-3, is GAGVSQSPSNKVTEKGKDVELRCDPISGHTALYWYRQSLGQGLEFLIYFQGNSAPDKSGLPSDRFSAERTGGSVSTLTIQRTQQEDSAVYLCASSLAQPGADTQYFGPGTRLTVL.